This T cell receptor (beta chain) is from a study of T cell repertoires in cytomegalovirus infection. Study-level background: CMV infection plus the matching HLA type was flagged by public TCR beta signatures.

Many counts were recorded for this clonotype. The antigen remains undetermined. V was pared by 5 bases and J by 1 base, with 13 bases between. The CDR3 extends over 15 amino acids. Germline V gives CDR1 SGHVS, CDR2 FNYEAQ. Points from the study as a whole: HLA-C-restricted CMV clonotypes gave the most frequent clonotype in two of eight donors. Identification of carriers of CMV plus the relevant HLA was achieved through cumulative public TCR beta family frequency.

TCRdb re-analysed the reads in MiXCR, keeping a single row per CDR3 protein. The sample holds more than 500,000 distinct CDR3 sequences, 16% seen once. The sample consisted of CD8+ T cells from PBMCs. This receptor was identified in a human donor in good health (CMV status not recorded). Some clones in this sample may be carry-over from other donors' samples. The chain links TRBV7-6 to TRBJ2-3; the D is unclear. DNA for the CDR3: TGTGCCAGCAGCCCGACAAGGGTACGCACAGATACGCAGTATTTT. Protein: CASSPTRVRTDTQYF. Based on the CDR3 plus reference TRBV7-6 and TRBJ2-3, the full variable domain is GAGVSQSPRYKVTKRGQDVALRCDPISGHVSLYWYRQALGQGPEFLTYFNYEAQQDKSGLPNDRFSAERPEGSISTLTIQRTEQRDSAMYRCASSPTRVRTDTQYFGPGTRLTVL.